Below, one TCR beta chain is given with its context. Its cognate antigen has yet to be identified. No base quality information exists; no much larger clone differs at one position. Samples from volunteer blood donors who had recovered from COVID-19 were contributed by a second Seattle source. Each collaborating institution followed its own protocols to collect whole blood in K2EDTA tubes. For TCRbeta analysis, collaborators shipped samples as frozen whole blood, isolated PBMCs, or DNA extracted from either of those sample types. TCRbeta CDR3 regions were amplified from genomic DNA by means of the immunoSEQ Assay, a bias-controlled multiplex PCR. The paper's processing steps were these. Nucleated cell counts per sample were estimated from amplification of reference gene primers within the assay. To quantify the absolute abundance of each unique TCRbeta CDR3 rearrangement, sequence reads were collapsed and filtered. For each sample, productive Simpson clonality was calculated by taking the square root of Simpson's diversity index across productive rearrangements. This is the immuneACCESS table as TCRdb keeps it, with only in-frame sequences that have V and J called. A part of the clones is gone; compared with another copy, unresolved V genes explain less than half, and the rest is unexplained. V and J calls plus clone size are reproduced from that table; the DNA served to infer D and trimming. This sample lists about 140,000 clones; about 80% were detected once. The ten biggest clones cover approximately 3.4% of the sample.

This sample is drawn from a study of blood T cell repertoires in COVID-19 (dated by TCRdb to the early 2020s). With regard to the full study: Samples covering the acute and convalescent phases of COVID-19 were provided by collaborators in the United States, Italy and Spain. The material from the prospective study consisted of cDNA or gDNA derived from T cells, B-cell-depleted T cells, or PBMCs. Subjects who had been exposed to COVID-19, were actively infected with it, or had recovered from it provided the deeply sampled blood TCRbeta repertoires that made up the dataset. The repertoires were released in a freely available public database intended as a resource for research on the immune response to SARS-CoV-2. The samples were drawn from two sources: the first 160 participants of the ongoing ImmuneRACE study, and 1,200 or so subjects contributed by 6 global collaborators. A de-identified subject ID, COVID-19 status, age in years and sex were almost always included in the sample metadata. HLA class I and class II types, where available, came from metadata supplied by the sample provider rather than from assay-based typing.

The CDR3 contains 13 residues, cysteine and phenylalanine counted. Just CDR3 DNA is preserved here, 39 bases in frame from base 1. Cut back by 4 bases and 4 bases, the V and J ends lie 8 bases apart. CDR1 SNHLY and CDR2 FYNNEI are derived from the germline V gene. Study-wide findings and limitations: The quantity of clinical and demographic metadata differed by source and by participant and was supplied without curation.

The receptor comes from a man in his 70s who had recovered from COVID-19. The V gene is TRBV2 and the J gene is TRBJ2-1, with TRBD2 tentatively as D gene (6 bases match). The material sequenced was peripheral blood. The DNA is as follows: TGTGCCAGCAGTGTGGGACTTTACAATGAGCAGTTCTTC. Translated, this gives CASSVGLYNEQFF.